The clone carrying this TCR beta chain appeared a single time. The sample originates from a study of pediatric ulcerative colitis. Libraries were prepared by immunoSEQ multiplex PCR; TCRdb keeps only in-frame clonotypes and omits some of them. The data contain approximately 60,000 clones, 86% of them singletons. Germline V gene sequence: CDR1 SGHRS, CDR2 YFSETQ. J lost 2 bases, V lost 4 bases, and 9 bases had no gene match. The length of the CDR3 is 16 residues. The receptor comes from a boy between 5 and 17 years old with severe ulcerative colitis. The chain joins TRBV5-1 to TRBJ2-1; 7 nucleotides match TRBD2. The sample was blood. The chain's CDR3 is CASSTRAGIAYNEQFF. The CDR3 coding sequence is TGCGCCAGCAGCACCCGAGCGGGAATCGCCTACAATGAGCAGTTCTTC.